This T cell receptor (beta chain) was sequenced for a study of T cell changes during pregnancy in multiple sclerosis. The CDR3 has 17 residues. Germline assignment: CDR1 SGHVS and CDR2 FNYEAQ. Trimming removed 6 bases from V and 2 bases from J; junction bases left unmatched: 11. Sequencing used immunoSEQ multiplex PCR; TCRdb keeps in-frame clones, though not all of them. The table shows 20,000 to 25,000 clones, with about 90% occurring only once. The clonotype comes from a female donor in good health, enrolled as a control in a pregnancy study. Material: CD8+ T cells from peripheral blood mononuclear cells, obtained in the second trimester of pregnancy. This chain joins TRBV7-6 and TRBJ2-3, with 10 bases aligning to TRBD2. The DNA for the CDR3 is TGTGCCAGCAGTAATTATCTAGCGGGAGAGGACACAGATACGCAGTATTTT. Protein sequence: CASSNYLAGEDTDTQYF.